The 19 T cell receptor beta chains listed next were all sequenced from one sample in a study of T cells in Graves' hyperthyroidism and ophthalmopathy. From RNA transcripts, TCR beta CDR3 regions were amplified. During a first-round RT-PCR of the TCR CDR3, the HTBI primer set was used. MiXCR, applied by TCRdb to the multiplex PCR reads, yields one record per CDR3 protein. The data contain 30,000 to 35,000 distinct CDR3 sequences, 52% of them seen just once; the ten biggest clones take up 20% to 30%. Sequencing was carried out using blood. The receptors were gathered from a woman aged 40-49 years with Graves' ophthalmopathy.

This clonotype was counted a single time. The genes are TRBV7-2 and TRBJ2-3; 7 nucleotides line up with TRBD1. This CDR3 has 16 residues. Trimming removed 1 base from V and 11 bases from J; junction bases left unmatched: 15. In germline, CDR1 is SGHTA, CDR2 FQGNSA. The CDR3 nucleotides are TGTGCCAGCAGCTTAGGTTTCGGACAGGTGAGGAATGAGCAGTATTTT. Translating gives CASSLGFGQVRNEQYF.

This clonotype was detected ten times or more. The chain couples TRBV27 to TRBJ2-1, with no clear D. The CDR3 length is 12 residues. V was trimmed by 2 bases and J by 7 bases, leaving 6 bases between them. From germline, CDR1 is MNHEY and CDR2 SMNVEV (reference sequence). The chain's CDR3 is CASSLVGNEQFF. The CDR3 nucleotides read TGTGCCAGCAGTTTAGTAGGAAATGAGCAGTTCTTC.

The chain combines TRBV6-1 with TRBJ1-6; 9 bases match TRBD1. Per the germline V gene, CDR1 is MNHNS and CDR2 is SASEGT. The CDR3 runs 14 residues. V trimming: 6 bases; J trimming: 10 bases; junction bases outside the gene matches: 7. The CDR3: CASRAETGGSPLHF. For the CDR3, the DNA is TGTGCCAGCAGGGCTGAGACAGGGGGGTCACCCCTCCACTTT.

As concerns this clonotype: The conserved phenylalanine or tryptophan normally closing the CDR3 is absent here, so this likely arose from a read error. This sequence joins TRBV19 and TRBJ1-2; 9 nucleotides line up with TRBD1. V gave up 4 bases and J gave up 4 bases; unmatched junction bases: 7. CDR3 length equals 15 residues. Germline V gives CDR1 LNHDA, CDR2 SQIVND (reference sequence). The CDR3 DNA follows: TGTGCCAGTAGTACCCTAGGGACAGGGTCCTATGGCTACACCTCC. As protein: CASSTLGTGSYGYTS.

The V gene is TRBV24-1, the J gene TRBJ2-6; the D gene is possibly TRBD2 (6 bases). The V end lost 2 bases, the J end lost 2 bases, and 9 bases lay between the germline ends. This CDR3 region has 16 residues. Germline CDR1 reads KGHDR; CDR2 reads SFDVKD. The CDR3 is CATSDSGVAGANVLTF. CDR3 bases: TGTGCCACCAGTGATTCGGGGGTTGCTGGGGCCAACGTCCTGACTTTC.

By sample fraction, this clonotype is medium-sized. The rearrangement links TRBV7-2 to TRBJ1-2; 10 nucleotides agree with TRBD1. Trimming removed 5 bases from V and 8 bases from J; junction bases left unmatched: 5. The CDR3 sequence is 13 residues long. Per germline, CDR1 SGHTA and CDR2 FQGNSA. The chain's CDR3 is CASSQDRGQGYTF. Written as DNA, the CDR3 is TGTGCCAGCAGCCAAGACAGGGGGCAGGGCTACACCTTC.

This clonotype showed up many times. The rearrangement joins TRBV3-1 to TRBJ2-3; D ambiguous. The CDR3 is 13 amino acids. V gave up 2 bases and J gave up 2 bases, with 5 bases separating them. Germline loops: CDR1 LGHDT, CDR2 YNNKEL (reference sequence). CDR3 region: CASSQSYTDTQYF. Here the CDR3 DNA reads TGTGCCAGCAGCCAAAGCTACACAGATACGCAGTATTTT.

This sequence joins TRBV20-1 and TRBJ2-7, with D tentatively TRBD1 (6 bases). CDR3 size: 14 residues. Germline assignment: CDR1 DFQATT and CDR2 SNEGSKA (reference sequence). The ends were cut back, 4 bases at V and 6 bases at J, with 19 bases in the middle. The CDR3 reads CSAKQGTSRVEQYF. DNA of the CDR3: TGCAGTGCTAAACAGGGCACCTCTCGTGTCGAGCAGTACTTC.

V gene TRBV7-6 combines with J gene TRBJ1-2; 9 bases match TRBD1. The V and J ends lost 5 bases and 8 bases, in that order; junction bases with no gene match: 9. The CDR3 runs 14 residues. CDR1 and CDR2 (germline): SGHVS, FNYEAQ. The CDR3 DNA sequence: TGTGCCAGCAGCCCTCTACAGGGGGCGAACGGCTACACCTTC. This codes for CASSPLQGANGYTF.

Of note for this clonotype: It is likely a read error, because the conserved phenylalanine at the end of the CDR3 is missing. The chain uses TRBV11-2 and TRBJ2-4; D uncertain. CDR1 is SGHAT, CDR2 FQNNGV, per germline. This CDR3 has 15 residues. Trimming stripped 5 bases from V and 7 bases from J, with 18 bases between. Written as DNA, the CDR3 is TGTGCCAGCAGCCCCGCATCAGGTCTTAGGAACATTCAGTACTGC. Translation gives CASSPASGLRNIQYC.

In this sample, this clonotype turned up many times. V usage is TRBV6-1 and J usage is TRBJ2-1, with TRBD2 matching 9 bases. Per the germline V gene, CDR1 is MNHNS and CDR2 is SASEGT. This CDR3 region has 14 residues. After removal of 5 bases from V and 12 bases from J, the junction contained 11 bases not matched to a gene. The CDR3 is CASSPGREGLRQFF. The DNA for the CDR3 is TGTGCCAGCAGTCCGGGGCGGGAGGGCCTTCGGCAGTTCTTC.

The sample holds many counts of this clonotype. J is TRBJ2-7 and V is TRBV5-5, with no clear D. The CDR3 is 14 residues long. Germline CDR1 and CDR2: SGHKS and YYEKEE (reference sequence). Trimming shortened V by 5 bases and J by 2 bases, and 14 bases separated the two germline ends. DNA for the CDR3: TGTGCCAGCAGTTTTACGACAAGTACCTACGAGCAGTACTTC. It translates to CASSFTTSTYEQYF.

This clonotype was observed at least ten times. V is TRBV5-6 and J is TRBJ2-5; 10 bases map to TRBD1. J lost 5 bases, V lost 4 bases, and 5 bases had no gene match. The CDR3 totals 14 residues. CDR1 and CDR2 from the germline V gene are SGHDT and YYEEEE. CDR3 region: CASSRGTGEETQYF. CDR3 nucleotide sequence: TGTGCCAGCAGCCGAGGGACAGGGGAGGAGACCCAGTACTTC.

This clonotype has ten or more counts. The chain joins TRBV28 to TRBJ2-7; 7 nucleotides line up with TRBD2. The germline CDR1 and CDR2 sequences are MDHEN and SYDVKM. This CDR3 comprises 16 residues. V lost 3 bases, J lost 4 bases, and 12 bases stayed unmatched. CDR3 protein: CASSFLGAGFSYEQYF. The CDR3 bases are TGTGCCAGCAGTTTCCTAGGAGCGGGATTTTCGTACGAGCAGTACTTC.

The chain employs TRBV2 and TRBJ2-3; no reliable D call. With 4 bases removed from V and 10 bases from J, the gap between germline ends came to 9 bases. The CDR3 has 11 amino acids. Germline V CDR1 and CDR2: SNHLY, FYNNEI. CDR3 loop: CASSASWAQYF. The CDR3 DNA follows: TGTGCCAGCAGTGCTTCGTGGGCGCAGTATTTT. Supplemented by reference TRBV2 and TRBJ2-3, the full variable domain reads EPEVTQTPSHQVTQMGQEVILRCVPISNHLYFYWYRQILGQKVEFLVSFYNNEISEKSEIFDDQFSVERPDGSNFTLKIRSTKLEDSAMYFCASSASWAQYFGPGTRLTVL.

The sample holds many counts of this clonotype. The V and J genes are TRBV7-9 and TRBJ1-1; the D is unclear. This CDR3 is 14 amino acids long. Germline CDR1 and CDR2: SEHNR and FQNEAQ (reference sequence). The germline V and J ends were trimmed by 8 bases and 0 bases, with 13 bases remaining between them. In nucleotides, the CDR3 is TGTGCCAGCTCCCCGCGAGGAATGAACACTGAAGCTTTCTTT. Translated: CASSPRGMNTEAFF. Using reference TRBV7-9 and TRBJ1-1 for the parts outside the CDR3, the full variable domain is DTGVSQNPRHKITKRGQNVTFRCDPISEHNRLYWYRQTLGQGPEFLTYFQNEAQLEKSRLLSDRFSAERPKGSFSTLEIQRTEQGDSAMYLCASSPRGMNTEAFFGQGTRLTVV.

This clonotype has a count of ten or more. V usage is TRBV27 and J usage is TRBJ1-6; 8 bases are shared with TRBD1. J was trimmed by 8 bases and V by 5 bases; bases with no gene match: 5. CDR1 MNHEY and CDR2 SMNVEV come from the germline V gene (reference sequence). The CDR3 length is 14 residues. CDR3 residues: CASSPTGADSPLHF. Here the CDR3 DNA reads TGTGCCAGCAGTCCGACAGGGGCCGATTCACCCCTCCACTTT.

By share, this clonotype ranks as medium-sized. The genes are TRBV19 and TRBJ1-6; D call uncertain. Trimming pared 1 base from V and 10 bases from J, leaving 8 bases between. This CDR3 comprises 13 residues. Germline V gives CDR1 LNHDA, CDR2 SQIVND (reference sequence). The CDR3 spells CASSIGESSPLHF. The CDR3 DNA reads TGTGCCAGTAGTATAGGGGAATCCTCACCCCTCCACTTT.

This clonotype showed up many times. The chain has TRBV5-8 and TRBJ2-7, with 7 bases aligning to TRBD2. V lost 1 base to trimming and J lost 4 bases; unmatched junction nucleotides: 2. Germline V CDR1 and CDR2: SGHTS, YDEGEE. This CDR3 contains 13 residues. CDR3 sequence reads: CASSLSGIYEQYF. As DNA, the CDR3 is TGTGCCAGCAGCTTGAGCGGGATTTACGAGCAGTACTTC.